This T cell receptor beta chain was sequenced in a study of cytomegalovirus exposure and HLA in healthy donors. General observations from the study: Sequencing likely generated an artifact that appeared as a cluster of highly shared sequence variants.

Points on this clone: Its target is not known.

PCR used 60 Vbeta primers and 13 Jbeta primers. Clones were sequenced by immunoSEQ multiplex PCR, and TCRdb holds only the in-frame ones, with some missing. The sample has more than 150,000 clones; around 80% are singletons. The sequenced sample consisted of PBMCs. This TCR came from a woman between 35 and 50 years old in good health and CMV-seropositive.

The CDR3 region is CASSYSGRGDINEQYF. The CDR3 DNA reads TGTGCCAGCAGTTACTCGGGACGGGGGGATATCAACGAGCAGTACTTC. The chain couples TRBV6-5 to TRBJ2-7, with 7 bases aligning to TRBD2. The germline V gene encodes CDR1 MNHEY and CDR2 SVGAGI. The length of the CDR3 is 16 residues. The J segment lost 5 bases and the V segment lost 0 bases, leaving 10 bases of the junction unmatched.